The 7 T cell receptor beta chains listed next were all sequenced from one sample in a study of radiation and T cells in renal cell carcinoma. Only in-frame clones appear in the TCRdb table, and some are missing; sequencing was by immunoSEQ multiplex PCR. This sample has around 170,000 clones, with about 87% found just once. Time point described: blood 4 weeks post-SBRT, at nephrectomy. Treatment described: 15 Gy SBRT to primary tumor, nephrectomy 4 weeks later. The sequenced sample was blood, obtained from a patient whose treatment included radiotherapy and nephrectomy. The receptors shown here come from a woman between 45 and 65 years old with renal cell carcinoma.

The V call is TRBV25-1, the J call TRBJ1-5; no clear D gene. The germline V gene encodes CDR1 MGHDK and CDR2 SYGVNS. V lost 3 bases and J lost 0, with 6 bases in between. This CDR3 has 14 amino acids. Written as DNA, the CDR3 is TGTGCCAGCAGTGATCATGATAGCAATCAGCCCCAGCATTTT. It translates to CASSDHDSNQPQHF.

The V and J genes are TRBV2 and TRBJ2-5; maybe TRBD1 (6 bases). From germline, CDR1 is SNHLY and CDR2 FYNNEI. The CDR3 extends over 16 amino acids. Trimming stripped 2 bases from V and 3 bases from J, with 16 bases between. CDR3 nucleotides: TGTGCCAGCAGTGAAATGCGGGCAGGGGAGAAAGAGACCCAGTACTTC. Amino acid sequence: CASSEMRAGEKETQYF.

The chain carries TRBV4-3 and TRBJ1-2, with D perhaps TRBD1 (5 bases). The germline V gene encodes CDR1 LGHNA and CDR2 YSLEER. The CDR3 loop spans 15 amino acids. Trimming cost V 0 bases and J 4 bases, with 12 bases left between them. CDR3 DNA: TGCGCCAGCAGCCAAGAAATACAGGACCTCTATGGCTACACCTTC. The encoded protein is CASSQEIQDLYGYTF.

V and J are TRBV19 and TRBJ1-3; no firm D call. CDR1 is LNHDA, CDR2 SQIVND, per germline (reference sequence). The ends were cut back, 5 bases at V and 0 bases at J, with 14 bases in the middle. The CDR3 consists of 16 residues. CDR3 sequence: CASSPTREHSGNTIYF. As DNA, the CDR3 is TGTGCCAGTAGTCCAACCCGTGAGCACTCTGGAAACACCATATATTTT.

The chain links TRBV5-1 to TRBJ2-7; TRBD2 agrees at 11 bases. Trimming cost V 2 bases and J 3 bases; bases outside gene matches: 1. Germline CDR1 reads SGHRS; CDR2 reads YFSETQ. CDR3 size: 14 residues. CDR3 loop: CASSFSGGVYEQYF. As DNA, the CDR3 is TGCGCCAGCAGCTTTAGCGGGGGGGTCTACGAGCAGTACTTC. Using reference TRBV5-1 and TRBJ2-7 for the parts outside the CDR3, the full variable domain is KAGVTQTPRYLIKTRGQQVTLSCSPISGHRSVSWYQQTPGQGLQFLFEYFSETQRNKGNFPGRFSGRQFSNSRSEMNVSTLELGDSALYLCASSFSGGVYEQYFGPGTRLTVT.

About this clone itself: At one of its ends the junction is not consistent with the germline gene, which may arise from a read error. CDR3 region: CASSLAGTSGGIALIF. CDR3 sequence (DNA): TGTGCCAGCAGCTTAGCAGGGACTAGCGGGGGAATAGCACTGATCTTC. The V gene is TRBV7-8, the J gene TRBJ2-1; 14 bases are shared with TRBD2. Germline-derived CDR1 and CDR2 are SGHVS and FQNEAQ. CDR3 size: 16 residues.

The chain couples TRBV30 to TRBJ2-7; 9 bases agree with TRBD2. The CDR3 is made up of 14 amino acids. Per germline, CDR1 GTSNPN and CDR2 SVGIG (reference sequence). After removal of 8 bases from V and 4 bases from J, the junction contained 12 bases not matched to a gene. The chain's CDR3 is CARAGGAGSYEQYF. The CDR3 coding sequence is TGTGCCCGGGCGGGGGGGGCGGGGAGTTACGAGCAGTACTTC.